A single count supports the clone carrying this TCR beta chain. The sample originates from a study of blood T cell repertoires in COVID-19. Study details: The United States, Italy and Spain provided the acute and convalescent COVID-19 samples. Sources were T cells, B-cell-depleted T cells, or PBMCs; the material itself was cDNA or gDNA.

Original handling: Nucleated cell counts were estimated from reference gene primer amplification. Sequenced by immunoSEQ multiplex PCR; TCRdb stores in-frame clones only, minus some. V and J calls and clone size are given by that table; D and trimming were obtained from the DNA. The sample has just over 85,000 clones, nearly 90% seen once. This TCR was recovered from a man aged 50-59 years with acute or convalescent COVID-19. Sequenced: peripheral blood.

The CDR3 loop reads CASSQTDRVYAFF. CDR3 nucleotides: TGTGCCAGCAGCCAAACTGACAGGGTTTATGCTTTCTTT. V usage is TRBV6-5 and J usage is TRBJ1-1; TRBD1 agrees at 7 bases. V lost 6 bases, J lost 11 bases, and 12 bases stayed unmatched. CDR1 MNHEY and CDR2 SVGAGI come from the germline V gene. The CDR3 totals 13 residues.